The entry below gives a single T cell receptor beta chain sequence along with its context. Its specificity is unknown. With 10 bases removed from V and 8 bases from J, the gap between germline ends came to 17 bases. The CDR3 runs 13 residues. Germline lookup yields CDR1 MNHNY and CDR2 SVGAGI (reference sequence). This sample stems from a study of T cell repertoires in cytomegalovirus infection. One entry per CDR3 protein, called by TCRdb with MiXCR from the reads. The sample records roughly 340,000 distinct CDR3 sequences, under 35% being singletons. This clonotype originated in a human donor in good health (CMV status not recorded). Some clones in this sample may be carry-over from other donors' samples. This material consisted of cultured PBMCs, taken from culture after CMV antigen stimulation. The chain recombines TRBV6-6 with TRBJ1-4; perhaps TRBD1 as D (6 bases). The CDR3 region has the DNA TGTGCCACCATCAGCTACAGGGAGGAAAAACTGTTTTTT. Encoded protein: CATISYREEKLFF.